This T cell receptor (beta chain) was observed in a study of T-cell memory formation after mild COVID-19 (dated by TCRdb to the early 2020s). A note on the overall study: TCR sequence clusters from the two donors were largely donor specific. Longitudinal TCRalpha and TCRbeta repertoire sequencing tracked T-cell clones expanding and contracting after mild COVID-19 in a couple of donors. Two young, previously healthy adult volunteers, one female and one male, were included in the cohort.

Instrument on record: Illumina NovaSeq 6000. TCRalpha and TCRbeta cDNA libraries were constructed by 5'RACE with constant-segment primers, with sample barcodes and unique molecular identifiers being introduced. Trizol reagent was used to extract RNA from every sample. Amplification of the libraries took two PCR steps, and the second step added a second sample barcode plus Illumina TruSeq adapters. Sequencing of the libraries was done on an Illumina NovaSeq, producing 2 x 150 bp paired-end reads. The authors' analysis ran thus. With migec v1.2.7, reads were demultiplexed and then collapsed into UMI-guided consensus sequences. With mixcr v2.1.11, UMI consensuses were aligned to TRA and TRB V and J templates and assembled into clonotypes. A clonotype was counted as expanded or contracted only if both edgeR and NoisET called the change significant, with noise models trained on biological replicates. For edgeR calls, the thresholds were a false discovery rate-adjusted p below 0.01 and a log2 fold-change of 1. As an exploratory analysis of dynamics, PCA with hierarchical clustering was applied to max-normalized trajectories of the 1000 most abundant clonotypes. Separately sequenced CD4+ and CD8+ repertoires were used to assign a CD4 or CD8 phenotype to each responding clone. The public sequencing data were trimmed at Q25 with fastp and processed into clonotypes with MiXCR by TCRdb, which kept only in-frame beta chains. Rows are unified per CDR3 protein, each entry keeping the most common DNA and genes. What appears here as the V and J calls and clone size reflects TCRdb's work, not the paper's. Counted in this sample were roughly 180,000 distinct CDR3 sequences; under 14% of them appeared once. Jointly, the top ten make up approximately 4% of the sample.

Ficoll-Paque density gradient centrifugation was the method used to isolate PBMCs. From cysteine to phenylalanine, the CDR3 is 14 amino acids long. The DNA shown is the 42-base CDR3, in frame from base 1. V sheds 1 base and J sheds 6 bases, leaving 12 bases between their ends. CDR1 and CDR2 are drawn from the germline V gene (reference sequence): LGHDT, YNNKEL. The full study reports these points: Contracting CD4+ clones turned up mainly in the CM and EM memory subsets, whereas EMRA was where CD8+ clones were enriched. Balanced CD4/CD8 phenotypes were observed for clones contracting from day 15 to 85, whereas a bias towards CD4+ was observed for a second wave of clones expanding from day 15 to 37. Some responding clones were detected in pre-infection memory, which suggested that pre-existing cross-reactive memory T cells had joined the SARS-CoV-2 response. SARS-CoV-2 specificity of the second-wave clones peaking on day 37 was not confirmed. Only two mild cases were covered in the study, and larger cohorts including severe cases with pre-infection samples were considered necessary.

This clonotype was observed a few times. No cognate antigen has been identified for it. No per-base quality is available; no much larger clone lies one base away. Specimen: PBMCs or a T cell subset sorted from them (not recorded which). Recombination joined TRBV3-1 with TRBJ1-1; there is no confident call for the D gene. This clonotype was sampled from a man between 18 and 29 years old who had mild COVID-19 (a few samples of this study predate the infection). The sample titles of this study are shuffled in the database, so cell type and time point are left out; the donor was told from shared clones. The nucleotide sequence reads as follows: TGTGCCAGCAGCCAAGGCCCCGGGATTCCTGAAGCTTTCTTT. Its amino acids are CASSQGPGIPEAFF.